A single sample gave rise to the 32 T cell receptor beta chains below, sequenced in a study of Ad26.COV2.S vaccination and SARS-CoV-2 variants. The data were produced by immunoSEQ multiplex PCR, yet TCRdb's version contains in-frame clones alone and is incomplete. The data hold about 480,000 clones, with roughly 87% observed a single time. Documented treatment: 15 to 20 received Ad26.COV2.S at low or high dose, single or two shots; about 5 received placebo; per-sample allocation not given. Sample collection was performed on day 63 after the first vaccine or placebo injection. The sequences come from peripheral blood, collected in a trial of Ad26.COV2.S vaccine versus placebo. Every receptor here comes from a person aged 18-60 years who received the Ad26.COV2.S COVID-19 vaccine or a placebo.

A single count supports this clone. CDR3 region: CAWRGDPKTQYF. CDR3 nucleotides: TGTGCCTGGAGGGGAGATCCGAAGACCCAGTACTTC. The chain couples TRBV30 to TRBJ2-5, with D perhaps TRBD2 (5 bases). CDR3 length: 12 amino acids. Germline assignment: CDR1 GTSNPN and CDR2 SVGIG (reference sequence). With 3 bases removed from V and 6 bases from J, the gap between germline ends came to 11 bases.

The table lists this clone with a count of one. J is TRBJ1-5 and V is TRBV19; D unresolved. Per the germline V gene, CDR1 is LNHDA and CDR2 is SQIVND (reference sequence). The CDR3 contains 15 residues. The V gene lost 3 bases and the J gene lost 7 bases, with 16 bases spanning the gap. Here the CDR3 reads CASSISPNGLQPQHF. The CDR3 DNA sequence: TGTGCCAGTAGTATCTCCCCCAACGGTTTGCAGCCCCAGCATTTT.

The V gene is TRBV7-9, the J gene TRBJ1-5, with D hard to call. Per germline, CDR1 SEHNR and CDR2 FQNEAQ (reference sequence). This CDR3 spans 12 amino acids. V lost 2 bases to trimming and J lost 11 bases, with 10 bases between them. The CDR3 spells CASSLLLGSQHF. The CDR3, as DNA: TGTGCCAGCAGCTTACTCTTAGGGTCCCAGCATTTT.

This clone was detected once. The chain links TRBV5-8 to TRBJ1-2; TRBD1 matches at 9 bases. The length of the CDR3 is 16 residues. Germline V gene data show CDR1 as SGHTS and CDR2 as YDEGEE. J lost 3 bases, V lost 0 bases, and 6 bases had no gene match. The CDR3: CASSLESGTGYYGYTF. The CDR3 nucleotides are TGTGCCAGCAGCTTGGAAAGCGGGACAGGGTACTATGGCTACACCTTC. The variable domain in full, with the rest retrieved from reference TRBV5-8 and TRBJ1-2, is EAGVTQSPTHLIKTRGQQATLRCSPISGHTSVYWYQQALGLGLQFLLWYDEGEERNRGNFPPRFSGRQFPNYSSELNVNALELEDSALYLCASSLESGTGYYGYTFGSGTRLTVV.

The rearrangement joins TRBV19 to TRBJ1-1, with TRBD1 matching 7 bases. The germline V gene encodes CDR1 LNHDA and CDR2 SQIVND (reference sequence). This CDR3 spans 17 amino acids. V shed 6 bases, J shed 0 bases, and the junction held 13 bases outside the gene matches. CDR3 coding DNA: TGTGCCAGTAGACCTCCGGGACAGCTTTCAATGAACACTGAAGCTTTCTTT. Translating gives CASRPPGQLSMNTEAFF.

The V gene is TRBV18, the J gene TRBJ1-2, with D tentatively TRBD1 (6 bases). Germline CDR1 and CDR2: KGHSH and LQKENI. This CDR3 comprises 13 residues. The germline V and J ends were trimmed by 4 bases and 1 base, with 7 bases remaining between them. CDR3 in amino acids: CASSQGVNYGYTF. CDR3 DNA sequence: TGTGCCAGCTCACAGGGGGTTAACTATGGCTACACCTTC.

About this clone: At one of its ends the junction is not consistent with the germline gene, which may arise from a read error. The V gene is TRBV27, the J gene TRBJ2-5; 7 bases map to TRBD2. From germline, CDR1 is MNHEY and CDR2 SMNVEV (reference sequence). This CDR3 has 14 amino acids. For the CDR3, the DNA is TGTGCCAGCAGTTTATCGACGACTAGCCGACCTTCTAACTTC. It is translated as CASSLSTTSRPSNF.

This rearrangement joins TRBV7-9 to TRBJ2-1, with no clear D. Germline V gene sequence: CDR1 SEHNR, CDR2 FQNEAQ (reference sequence). With 1 base removed from V and 3 bases from J, the gap between germline ends came to 13 bases. The length of the CDR3 is 16 residues. The DNA for the CDR3 is TGTGCCAGCAGCTTAGGTGGTGGGCCCGTCTACAATGAGCAGTTCTTC. This sequence encodes CASSLGGGPVYNEQFF.

The chain employs TRBV10-2 and TRBJ2-1; D gene ambiguous. Germline V gene data show CDR1 as WSHSY and CDR2 as SAAADI. V dropped 4 bases and J dropped 1 base, with 11 bases sitting between them. This CDR3 is 15 amino acids long. Here the CDR3 reads CASSVWSWSYNEQFF. CDR3 bases: TGCGCCAGCAGTGTTTGGTCTTGGTCCTACAATGAGCAGTTCTTC.

V usage is TRBV4-1 and J usage is TRBJ2-2, with D maybe TRBD2 (5 bases). In germline, CDR1 is MGHRA, CDR2 YSYEKL. The CDR3 runs to 14 residues. V lost 2 bases and J 4 bases, leaving 8 bases between the germline ends. DNA for the CDR3: TGCGCCAGCAGCCAAACAGAGGGCACCGGGGAGCTGTTTTTT. Its translation: CASSQTEGTGELFF.

The chain recombines TRBV7-9 with TRBJ1-4, with D possibly matching TRBD1 (5 bases). In germline, CDR1 is SEHNR, CDR2 FQNEAQ (reference sequence). This CDR3 spans 15 amino acids. Trimming left V 5 bases short and J 5 bases short, with 15 bases between. The CDR3 DNA is TGTGCCAGCAGCGCCCTGGGGGGTACAAATGAAAAACTGTTTTTT. Translation gives CASSALGGTNEKLFF.

V usage is TRBV5-6 and J usage is TRBJ2-2, with unresolved D. The V end was cut by 4 bases, the J end by 3 bases, with 10 bases between. CDR1 SGHDT and CDR2 YYEEEE come from the germline V gene. The CDR3 is made up of 14 amino acids. The CDR3 here is CASSDWGYTGELFF. CDR3 bases: TGTGCCAGCAGCGACTGGGGTTACACCGGGGAGCTGTTTTTT.

The chain uses TRBV30 and TRBJ1-3, with a weak D call TRBD1 (5 bases). From germline, CDR1 is GTSNPN and CDR2 SVGIG (reference sequence). The CDR3 covers 13 residues. The V and J ends lost 2 bases and 4 bases respectively, with 9 bases between them. The CDR3 reads CAWSSDSGNTIYF. DNA of the CDR3: TGTGCCTGGAGTAGTGACAGCGGAAACACCATATATTTT.

V usage is TRBV6-5 and J usage is TRBJ2-1; D may be TRBD2 (6 bases). The length of the CDR3 is 14 residues. V lost 7 bases and J lost 6, with 16 bases in between. Germline CDR1 and CDR2: MNHEY and SVGAGI. The CDR3 reads CASTPSRGFNEQFF. In DNA, the CDR3 is TGTGCCAGCACCCCCTCGCGGGGTTTCAATGAGCAGTTCTTC.

The chain recombines TRBV7-9 with TRBJ1-2, with a tentative D call TRBD1 (6 bases). Trimming pared 4 bases from V and 6 bases from J, leaving 15 bases between. The CDR3 is made up of 14 amino acids. Germline V lookup: CDR1 SEHNR, CDR2 FQNEAQ (reference sequence). The CDR3 bases are TGTGCCAGCAGCTCGTCCGGGGGGCAGGATGGCTACACCTTC. Translation: CASSSSGGQDGYTF.

The rearrangement joins TRBV9 to TRBJ1-2, with 10 positions matching TRBD1. The V gene's germline CDR1 is SGDLS and CDR2 YYNGEE. The junction had 13 bases not matched to a gene; V was cut back by 2 bases and J by 0 bases. The length of the CDR3 is 19 residues. This CDR3 is CASSVGDRGGSGPNYGYTF. In nucleotides, the CDR3 is TGTGCCAGCAGCGTTGGGGACAGGGGTGGTTCCGGACCTAACTATGGCTACACCTTC.

CDR3 nucleotides: TGTGCCAGCACCGACCAGGATCTTGCAACTAATGAAAAACTGTTTTTT. This gives the protein CASTDQDLATNEKLFF. The gene calls are TRBV2 and TRBJ1-4; D unresolved. The V and J ends lost 7 bases and 0 bases respectively, with 15 bases between them. The CDR3 has 16 residues. Germline assignment: CDR1 SNHLY and CDR2 FYNNEI.

The genes are TRBV7-9 and TRBJ2-3; D tentatively fits TRBD1 or TRBD2 (5 bases each). V was trimmed by 5 bases and J by 2 bases, leaving 26 bases between them. Germline assignment: CDR1 SEHNR and CDR2 FQNEAQ (reference sequence). The CDR3 loop spans 19 amino acids. CDR3 nucleotide sequence: TGTGCCAGCAGCCGGCAGGGCAGGAGGCGAGACGAGGACACAGATACGCAGTATTTT. The encoded protein is CASSRQGRRRDEDTDTQYF.

The chain links TRBV6-5 to TRBJ2-4, with 9 bases aligning to TRBD1. This CDR3 is 15 amino acids long. CDR1 is MNHEY, CDR2 SVGAGI, per germline. The J segment lost 1 base and the V segment lost 6 bases, leaving 4 bases of the junction unmatched. CDR3 in amino acids: CASRGQGNAKNIQYF. CDR3 coding DNA: TGTGCCAGCAGGGGACAGGGTAATGCCAAAAACATTCAGTACTTC.

This clone occurred a few times. The chain couples TRBV30 to TRBJ2-2; TRBD2 might be the D (6 bases). CDR1 and CDR2 from the germline V gene are GTSNPN and SVGIG (reference sequence). Trimming removed 0 bases at V and 8 bases at J, with 10 bases between. The CDR3 runs to 13 residues. This CDR3 is CAWSVRGTGELFF. CDR3 nucleotide sequence: TGTGCCTGGAGTGTACGGGGGACTGGGGAGCTGTTTTTT.

The chain uses TRBV15 and TRBJ2-7; possibly TRBD1 or TRBD2 for D (5 bases each). With 1 base removed from V and 1 base from J, the gap between germline ends came to 14 bases. The CDR3 length is 16 residues. Germline V gives CDR1 LNHNV, CDR2 YYDKDF (reference sequence). As DNA, the CDR3 is TGTGCCACCAGCAGAGGGGACGTCTCCGAGTCCTACGAGCAGTACTTC. Translation gives CATSRGDVSESYEQYF. Combining the CDR3 with reference TRBV15 and TRBJ2-7 gives the whole variable domain DAMVIQNPRYQVTQFGKPVTLSCSQTLNHNVMYWYQQKSSQAPKLLFHYYDKDFNNEADTPDNFQSRRPNTSFCFLDIRSPGLGDTAMYLCATSRGDVSESYEQYFGPGTRLTVT.

This rearrangement joins TRBV16 to TRBJ1-6, with D possibly matching TRBD1 (6 bases). There are 14 residues in the CDR3. The V gene's germline CDR1 is KGHSY and CDR2 FQNENV. V was cut by 8 bases and J by 7 bases, with 15 bases left in between. As DNA, the CDR3 is TGTGCCAGCGATGACGGACAGTTAAATTCACCCCTCCACTTT. Protein product: CASDDGQLNSPLHF.

CDR3 DNA: TGTGCCAGCAGCCCCGGGGACTGGGGAACCTACGAGCAGTACTTC. Protein: CASSPGDWGTYEQYF. The chain links TRBV28 to TRBJ2-7; tentative D call: TRBD2 (6 bases). The CDR3 is 15 amino acids. The germline V gene has CDR1 MDHEN and CDR2 SYDVKM. The ends were cut back, 6 bases at V and 2 bases at J, with 17 bases in the middle.

V is TRBV7-9 and J is TRBJ1-1; TRBD1 might be the D (6 bases). The V gene's germline CDR1 is SEHNR and CDR2 FQNEAQ (reference sequence). This CDR3 spans 14 amino acids. Trimming pared 5 bases from V and 4 bases from J, leaving 14 bases between. The CDR3 coding sequence is TGTGCCAGCAGCCTAGGGACACCATCCACTGAAGCTTTCTTT. It encodes CASSLGTPSTEAFF.

The J gene is TRBJ1-6, the V gene TRBV3-1 (or the pseudogene TRBV3-2); TRBD1 matches at 9 bases. This CDR3 is 15 amino acids long. The J segment lost 7 bases and the V segment lost 3 bases, leaving 4 bases of the junction unmatched. Germline V gene data show CDR1 as LGHDT and CDR2 as YNNKEL (reference sequence). CDR3 nucleotide sequence: TGTGCCAGCAGCCACCCCGGGACAGGGAATTCACCCCTCCACTTT. It is translated as CASSHPGTGNSPLHF.

V usage is TRBV19 and J usage is TRBJ2-7, with 7 bases matching TRBD2. CDR1 LNHDA and CDR2 SQIVND come from the germline V gene (reference sequence). There are 13 residues in the CDR3. Germline trimming cut 5 bases from V and 6 bases from J; bases unmatched to any gene: 7. The CDR3 region is CASSLWGGSEQYF. CDR3 bases: TGTGCCAGTAGTCTATGGGGCGGGAGCGAGCAGTACTTC.

The chain uses TRBV5-4 and TRBJ2-7, with 11 nucleotides matching TRBD2. Germline V gene lookup returns CDR1 SGHNT and CDR2 YYREEE (reference sequence). The V and J ends lost 0 bases and 2 bases, in that order; junction bases with no gene match: 4. This CDR3 is built from 16 residues. Here the CDR3 DNA reads TGTGCCAGCAGCTTGGTTAGCGGGAGGGGCACCTACGAGCAGTACTTC. Translation: CASSLVSGRGTYEQYF.

This clone was counted a few times. The V call is TRBV21-1, the J call TRBJ2-2; the tabulated D call, TRBD2, remains unverified against the DNA. TRBV21-1 is classified as a pseudogene. The CDR3 spans 16 residues. The CDR3 region has the DNA TGTGCCAGCAGCGTCGTTAGAGGCTTTGGCACCGGGGAGCTGTTTTTT. Protein: CASSVVRGFGTGELFF.

This chain connects TRBV30 to TRBJ2-7, with TRBD2 as a possible D gene (5 bases). CDR1 and CDR2 from the germline V gene are GTSNPN and SVGIG (reference sequence). Between the trimmed V and J ends, which lost 3 bases and 2 bases, there was a span of 14 bases. The CDR3 contains 14 residues. Here the CDR3 reads CAWSPGGLTYEQYF. The CDR3 DNA is TGTGCCTGGAGCCCCGGCGGGCTGACCTACGAGCAGTACTTC.

The chain is built from TRBV5-1 and TRBJ2-7; the match to TRBD2 covers 7 bases. Trimming removed 5 bases from V and 2 bases from J; junction bases left unmatched: 4. The length of the CDR3 is 13 residues. Germline V gives CDR1 SGHRS, CDR2 YFSETQ. The CDR3 loop is CASSYAGAYEQYF. Written as DNA, the CDR3 is TGCGCCAGCAGTTACGCGGGAGCCTACGAGCAGTACTTC.

This clone came up once. The chain uses TRBV24-1 and TRBJ1-1, with D possibly TRBD1 on 6 matching bases. This CDR3 region has 13 residues. The V end was cut by 7 bases, the J end by 1 base, with 9 bases between. Germline lookup yields CDR1 KGHDR and CDR2 SFDVKD. The CDR3 DNA follows: TGTGCCACCAGATTACAGGGGAACACTGAAGCTTTCTTT. Translating it yields CATRLQGNTEAFF.

This clone was seen just once. CDR3 protein: CASSPKSVSTVRVTQYF. The CDR3 DNA sequence: TGTGCCAGCTCACCAAAGTCGGTCAGCACAGTGCGGGTGACCCAGTACTTC. The genes are TRBV18 and TRBJ2-5; D is perhaps TRBD2 (5 bases). Germline V gives CDR1 KGHSH, CDR2 LQKENI. This CDR3 comprises 17 residues. Trimming left V 2 bases short and J 7 bases short, with 23 bases between.